This record concerns one TCR beta chain sequence. Donors were grouped by their self-reported clinical history. This CDR3 is 13 amino acids long. Trimming removed 5 bases from V and 4 bases from J, with 9 bases in between. Germline CDR1 is SEHNR and CDR2 is FQNEAQ (reference sequence). Measured with immunoSEQ multiplex PCR; TCRdb has only the in-frame clones, and not every one. The sample has some 130,000 clones, less than 90% seen once; the top ten hold 5% to 7%. This record comes from a study of blood T cell repertoires in COVID-19. For the study at large: Italy, Spain and the United States were the sources of the convalescent and acute COVID-19 samples. The cDNA or gDNA used as material had been derived from T cells, B-cell-depleted T cells, or PBMCs.

This sequence joins TRBV7-9 and TRBJ2-1; D possibly corresponds to TRBD1 (5 bases). The sample taken for sequencing was PBMCs or T cells enriched from blood (not recorded which). This clonotype originated in a man aged 40-55 years with acute COVID-19. CDR3 nucleotides: TGTGCCAGCAGCCAGACAGCATACAATGAGCAGTTCTTC. This sequence encodes CASSQTAYNEQFF.